This record covers a single T cell receptor (beta chain). The data are from a study of T cell changes during pregnancy in multiple sclerosis. Data came from immunoSEQ multiplex PCR; TCRdb stores just in-frame clones and leaves some out. The sample carries about 70,000 clones, around 90% recorded once. Germline V gene data show CDR1 as SEHNR and CDR2 as FQNEAQ (reference sequence). The CDR3 is made up of 13 amino acids. Deletions cut 5 bases from V and 6 bases from J, with 13 bases between. V gene TRBV7-9 combines with J gene TRBJ1-1; a weak D match, TRBD1 (5 bases). The sequences come from peripheral blood, collected in the second trimester of pregnancy. This clonotype originated in a female donor in good health, enrolled as a control in a pregnancy study. CDR3 DNA sequence: TGTGCCAGCAGCCCGGGGGGGGGACCTGAAGCTTTCTTT. Its translation: CASSPGGGPEAFF.